This T cell receptor beta chain came from a study of T-cell memory formation after mild COVID-19. Turning to the study itself: For the most part, TCR clusters were specific to one donor. Notes on the study in general: Contracting clones from day 15 to 85 had balanced CD4/CD8; later expanders favoured CD4+.

Comment on this clonotype: The antigen remains undetermined.

Employing constant-segment primers, 5'RACE generated TCR alpha and TCR beta cDNA libraries bearing sample barcodes and UMIs. TCRdb independently ran MiXCR on the 5' RACE reads; one entry per CDR3 protein. Among more than 120,000 distinct CDR3 sequences, approximately 21% were seen once, and the ten largest hold around 2.5%. This CDR3 spans 13 amino acids. The junction had 4 bases not matched to a gene; V was cut back by 4 bases and J by 6 bases. CDR1 LGHNT and CDR2 FRNRAP come from the germline V gene. The chain has TRBV12-5 and TRBJ2-7, with 9 bases lining up with TRBD1. Sequenced input: PBMCs or a T cell subset sorted from them (not recorded which). This receptor was obtained from an adult woman who had mild COVID-19 (a few samples of this study predate the infection). Cell type and time point are not known. CDR3 DNA sequence: TGTGCTAGTGGTTGGGGACAGGGACGCGAGCAGTACTTC. It yields the protein CASGWGQGREQYF.